Following are 2 T cell receptor beta chains from one sample sequenced in a study of tumor-infiltrating lymphocytes in primary liver carcinoma. The tissue used was unsorted bulk material of roughly 17-33 mg. RNA and DNA were co-extracted from it with the AllPrep DNA/RNA mini kit. Total RNA amounting to 500 ng was the source from which TCR beta cDNA was made with a constant-region primer. Slightly modified ARM-PCR served as the procedure for the TCR beta libraries. These libraries came from three rounds of nested multiplex PCR. Researchers ran the first two PCR rounds for ten to eleven cycles each with TRBV1-TRBV30 forward primers and a C-beta reverse primer. TCRdb re-called the multiplex PCR reads with MiXCR, one entry per CDR3 protein. In the table there are 150,000 to 200,000 distinct CDR3 sequences, about 82% of which are singletons. What was sequenced was tumor tissue from primary liver carcinoma. All receptors derive from a man aged 35 to 55 with primary liver carcinoma and hepatitis B virus infection.

As to this clonotype: Its ends do not fully match the called genes, so a read error is possible. The chain employs TRBV4-3 and TRBJ2-7, with TRBD1 as a possible D gene (6 bases). The germline V gene encodes CDR1 LGHNA and CDR2 YSLEER. The CDR3 is made up of 14 amino acids. The CDR3 DNA sequence: TGCGCCAGCAGCCCAAATACAGGGCCCTACGAGGAGTACTTT. This translates into CASSPNTGPYEEYF.

With respect to this clonotype: A much larger clone lies a single base off, so this may be a read error. The rearrangement uses TRBV25-1 and TRBJ2-1; D is undetermined. Germline V gene lookup returns CDR1 MGHDK and CDR2 SYGVNS. This CDR3 region has 16 residues. The CDR3 sequence is CASSESGKGLYNVQFF. CDR3 DNA sequence: TGTGCCAGCAGTGAATCCGGAAAAGGGCTTTACAATGTGCAGTTCTTC.